The clone carrying this T cell receptor (beta chain) appeared many times. The data originate from a study of T cells in Graves' hyperthyroidism and ophthalmopathy. The TCR beta CDR3 regions underwent amplification using RNA transcripts as the source. A set of HTBI primers served as the primers for a first-round RT-PCR of the TCR CDR3. TCRdb redid the calling of the multiplex PCR reads with MiXCR, one entry per CDR3 protein. The data contain approximately 870,000 distinct CDR3 sequences, roughly 40% of them singletons. Input material: blood. This TCR derives from a man younger than 35 with Graves' hyperthyroidism.

The CDR3 DNA reads TGTGCCATCAGTGATCGGGACAACTACACCGGGGAGCTGTTTTTT. Translating it yields CAISDRDNYTGELFF. The chain carries TRBV10-3 and TRBJ2-2; D might be TRBD1 (6 bases). CDR1 is ENHRY and CDR2 is SYGVKD in the germline V gene. The ends were cut back, 3 bases at V and 3 bases at J, with 11 bases in the middle. This CDR3 spans 15 amino acids.